Each of the 2 T cell receptor beta chains below was sequenced from the same sample in a study of human T cells and chemical hapten exposure. TCRdb recomputed calls from the RACE reads with MiXCR, one row per CDR3 protein. The table has more than 150,000 distinct CDR3 sequences, about 22% seen once. Time point in this sample: patch test 3, about 24 weeks after DPC sensitization. Described treatment: therapeutic diphenylcyclopropenone sensitization with weekly scalp DPC. The sample in question was whole blood, obtained in connection with sensitization to the hapten diphenylcyclopropenone (DPC). These receptors were collected from a woman in her thirties or forties with alopecia areata. Some clones in this sample may be carry-over from other donors' samples.

Only a few counts were recorded for this clonotype. The DNA is left out, because the CDR3 cannot be placed on it with certainty; the CDR3 is given as TCRdb lists it. The J gene is TRBJ2-2, the V gene TRBV6-5; the table's TRBD1 call for D was not verified on the DNA. The CDR3 extends over 15 residues, inclusive of both ends. Looked up from germline, CDR1 is MNHEY and CDR2 is SVGAGI. The CDR3 sequence is CASRTTGSGDGSCFF.

This clonotype was picked up one time. The CDR3 region is CASSFRQGALSEQFF. CDR3 coding DNA: TGTGCCAGCAGCTTTAGACAGGGGGCGCTTTCTGAGCAGTTCTTC. The chain links TRBV5-8 to TRBJ2-1, with 10 nucleotides matching TRBD1. Germline values: CDR1 SGHTS, CDR2 YDEGEE. The CDR3 is 15 amino acids. V was clipped by 2 bases and J by 9 bases; unmatched bases: 8.